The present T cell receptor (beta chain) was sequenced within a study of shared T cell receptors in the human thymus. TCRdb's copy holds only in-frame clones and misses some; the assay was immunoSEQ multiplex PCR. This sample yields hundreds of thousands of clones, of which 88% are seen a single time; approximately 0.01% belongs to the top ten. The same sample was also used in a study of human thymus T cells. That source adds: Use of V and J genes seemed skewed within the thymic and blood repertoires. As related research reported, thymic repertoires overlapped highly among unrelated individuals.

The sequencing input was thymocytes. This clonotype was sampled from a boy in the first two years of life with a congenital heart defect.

The CDR3 DNA sequence: TGTGCCACCAGCAGATCCTCGACACTAGCGGGATCCTACAATGAGCAGTTCTTC. Translation gives CATSRSSTLAGSYNEQFF. V gene TRBV15 combines with J gene TRBJ2-1, with TRBD2 matching over 10 bases. The length of the CDR3 is 18 residues. The germline CDR1 and CDR2 sequences are LNHNV and YYDKDF (reference sequence). The V segment lost 2 bases and the J segment 1 base; nucleotides outside the gene matches: 8.